The source of this T cell receptor (beta chain) is a study of blood T cells in healthy people across ages. Then a second PCR, running roughly 7 to 11 cycles, was carried out with a sample-barcoded 5' primer and a J-beta primer mix. Tags on each cDNA molecule came from a template-switch adaptor with 12 random nucleotides. TCRdb re-called the 5' RACE reads through MiXCR, storing one row per CDR3 protein. This sample has some 1.8 million distinct CDR3 sequences, with about two fifths found just once. Each donor gave around 9.3 milliliters of peripheral blood. This clonotype was seen only once. The CDR3 covers 13 residues. V was cut by 10 bases and J by 5 bases, with 15 bases left in between. The V gene's germline CDR1 is MDHEN and CDR2 SYDVKM.

The genes are TRBV28 and TRBJ1-5, with D maybe TRBD1 (5 bases). The TCR sequence derives from a human donor in good health. Material: blood. In nucleotides, the CDR3 is TGTGCCACCCGGGGCTTTTCCTATCAGCCCCAGCATTTT. Protein sequence: CATRGFSYQPQHF. The variable domain in full, completed from reference TRBV28 and TRBJ1-5, reads DVKVTQSSRYLVKRTGEKVFLECVQDMDHENMFWYRQDPGLGLRLIYFSYDVKMKEKGDIPEGYSVSREKKERFSLILESASTNQTSMYLCATRGFSYQPQHFGDGTRLSIL.